This is a list of T cell receptor beta chains from one sample in a study of beta chain features in type 1 diabetes. Sequenced by immunoSEQ multiplex PCR; TCRdb stores in-frame clones only, minus some. The data hold around 45,000 clones, with just under 45% observed a single time. The material sequenced was stem cell memory CD4+ T cells from blood. These receptors originate from a young man with type 1 diabetes. The CDR3 runs from the conserved cysteine through the conserved F or W. Fields, in order: J gene, clone size, V gene, D gene, CDR3 DNA, CDR3 protein. A D gene is named only where the DNA matches it firmly. Only part of the rows carry a size: once, few, many, or a class if the clone is expanded.

TRBJ2-1 . TRBV1 . TGCACCAGCAGCCAAAATCTAGCGAGCTCCTACAATGAGCAGTTCTTC CTSSQNLASSYNEQFF
TRBJ2-7 . TRBV11-2 . TGTGCCAGCAGCTCCCGTTACGAGCAGTACTTC CASSSRYEQYF
TRBJ1-2 . TRBV28 . TGTGCCAGCAGTTCATACCCCTGGGGGGGGGAAACCGGCTACACCTTC CASSSYPWGGETGYTF
TRBJ2-1 . TRBV5-1 . TGCGCCAGCAGCCTGCTGACAGTTTACAATGAGCAGTTCTTC CASSLLTVYNEQFF
TRBJ2-2 . TRBV10-3 TRBD2 TGTGCCATCAGTGTCACGGGACTAGCGGGAACCGGGGAGCTGTTTTTT CAISVTGLAGTGELFF
TRBJ2-5 . TRBV27 . TGTGCCACGGGCGGCAGGGTAAGGGAGACCCAGTACTTC CATGGRVRETQYF
TRBJ2-2 few TRBV7-2 TRBD1 TGTGCCAGCAGCCCCAGGACAGGGGGCGGTGGGGAGCTGTTTTTT CASSPRTGGGGELFF
TRBJ2-1 . TRBV20-1 TRBD2 TGCAGTGCAACCGGGACTAGAGTTCTGGTCTTC CSATGTRVLVF
TRBJ2-5 . TRBV7-8 . TGTGCCAGCAGCCGAACAGCGGGCATCCTTCATGACCAGTACTTC CASSRTAGILHDQYF
TRBJ1-1 . TRBV27 . TGTGCCAGCAGCCAACAGGGGAACACTGAAGCTTTCTTT CASSQQGNTEAFF
TRBJ2-2 . TRBV6-6 . TGTGCCAGCAGTCTCCGGGACTCAAGGGGGGAGCTGTTTTTT CASSLRDSRGELFF
TRBJ2-2 . TRBV7-2 TRBD2 TGTGCCAGCAGCTTCAGACTAGCGGGAACCGGGGAGCTGTTTTTT CASSFRLAGTGELFF
TRBJ2-6 few TRBV21-1 . TGTGCCAGCAGACCAAAACCACTAGGCTCTGGGGCCAACGTCCTGACTTTC CASRPKPLGSGANVLTF
TRBJ2-7 . TRBV5-6 . TGTGCCAGCAGCTTGGCCAGGGTTTCCTACGAGCAGTACTTC CASSLARVSYEQYF